This T cell receptor beta chain was recorded in a study of T cells in Graves' hyperthyroidism and ophthalmopathy. The CDR3 spans 16 residues. Germline loops: CDR1 SGHTA, CDR2 FQGNSA. Trimming cost V 5 bases and J 0 bases; bases outside gene matches: 9. Patients were excluded because of uncontrolled infection, other autoimmune disease, pregnancy or lactation. Regions amplified from RNA transcripts were the TCR beta CDR3 regions. The TCR CDR3 first-round RT-PCR relied on the HTBI primer set. TCRdb used MiXCR to reprocess the multiplex PCR reads, holding one entry per CDR3 protein. The sample gives about 570,000 distinct CDR3 sequences, around 45% of which show up once; around 20% is in the top ten.

This chain joins TRBV7-2 and TRBJ1-2; TRBD1 matches at 7 bases. This sequence was found in an adult woman with Graves' disease, either hyperthyroidism or ophthalmopathy (not recorded which). What was sequenced was peripheral blood or thyroid tissue (not recorded which). The DNA for the CDR3 is TGTGCCAGCAGCCAAGCAGACAGGGTGGCTAACTATGGCTACACCTTC. This sequence encodes CASSQADRVANYGYTF.